This T cell receptor beta chain was retrieved from a study of cytomegalovirus exposure and HLA in healthy donors. This CDR3 has 16 residues. V was clipped by 1 base and J by 4 bases, with 14 bases between them. CDR1 is LNHDA, CDR2 SQIVND, per germline (reference sequence). PCR employed 60 Vbeta and 13 Jbeta primers. Some clones are missing from TCRdb's copy, which holds only in-frame ones; the method was immunoSEQ multiplex PCR. The sample has 100,000 to 120,000 clones, roughly 86% seen once. The TCR sequence derives from a man aged 40-55 years in good health and CMV-seronegative. J is TRBJ1-5 and V is TRBV19; D perhaps matches TRBD1 (6 bases). Sample: PBMCs. In DNA, the CDR3 is TGTGCCAGTAGTATAGTAAGGACAGAGAGGAATCAGCCCCAGCATTTT. It translates to CASSIVRTERNQPQHF.